The 10 T cell receptor beta chains reported below all come from one sample, sequenced in a study of cytomegalovirus exposure and HLA in healthy donors. The study ran its PCR with 60 Vbeta and 13 Jbeta primers. Measured with immunoSEQ multiplex PCR; TCRdb has only the in-frame clones, and not every one. The table shows 150,000 or so clones, with around 74% occurring only once. The sequenced sample consisted of PBMCs. These receptor sequences come from a man aged 18 to 30 in good health and CMV-seronegative.

The J gene is TRBJ2-7, the V gene TRBV4-1; no definite D call. The V end lost 4 bases, the J end lost 3 bases, and 16 bases lay between the germline ends. CDR1 is MGHRA and CDR2 is YSYEKL in the germline V gene. The CDR3 has 15 residues. CDR3 sequence reads: CASSPSRGLDYEQYF. In DNA form, the CDR3 reads TGCGCCAGCAGCCCATCCCGTGGGCTGGACTACGAGCAGTACTTC.

This clone came up a few times. The chain links TRBV5-4 to TRBJ2-7, with TRBD2 identical over 11 bases. The CDR3 spans 17 residues. V shed 0 bases and J 4 bases; nucleotides not matched to a gene: 9. In germline, CDR1 is SGHNT, CDR2 YYREEE (reference sequence). The CDR3 bases are TGTGCCAGCAGCTTGGCCTCCGGGACTAGCGGACTGTACGAGCAGTACTTC. This translates into CASSLASGTSGLYEQYF.

With regard to this clone: The junction departs from the called germline gene at one end, perhaps through a read error. This chain joins TRBV11-3 and TRBJ2-2; TRBD2 is a possible D gene (5 bases). Germline CDR1 is SGHNT and CDR2 is YENEEA. The CDR3 extends over 16 amino acids. The CDR3 bases are TGTGCCAGCAGCCCTACAAGTCACGCGAACACCGGGGAACTGTTTTTT. It specifies CASSPTSHANTGELFF.

The CDR3: CASSPRPGTGINEQFF. DNA of the CDR3: TGCGCCAGCAGCCCCCGTCCCGGGACAGGGATCAATGAGCAGTTCTTC. The chain carries TRBV5-1 and TRBJ2-1, with 9 bases identical to TRBD1. The length of the CDR3 is 16 residues. Germline lookup yields CDR1 SGHRS and CDR2 YFSETQ. Unmatched junction bases numbered 11, after V lost 4 bases and J lost 6 bases.

This chain uses TRBV19 with TRBJ1-5, with D maybe TRBD1 (5 bases). Germline lookup yields CDR1 LNHDA and CDR2 SQIVND (reference sequence). The CDR3 is made up of 14 amino acids. The V gene lost 5 bases and the J gene lost 7 bases, with 15 bases spanning the gap. In nucleotides, the CDR3 is TGTGCCAGTAGTCTCCGGGACTCGCGGCAGCCCCAGCATTTT. This codes for CASSLRDSRQPQHF.

The chain is built from TRBV28 and TRBJ2-1, with D possibly TRBD1 on 5 matching bases. This CDR3 contains 15 residues. V lost 3 bases to trimming and J lost 7 bases, with 16 bases between them. Looked up from germline, CDR1 is MDHEN and CDR2 is SYDVKM. The CDR3 loop reads CASSFYAGNRNEQFF. The DNA for the CDR3 is TGTGCCAGCAGTTTTTATGCAGGGAATAGGAATGAGCAGTTCTTC. Looking up the rest from reference TRBV28 and TRBJ2-1 gives the full variable domain: DVKVTQSSRYLVKRTGEKVFLECVQDMDHENMFWYRQDPGLGLRLIYFSYDVKMKEKGDIPEGYSVSREKKERFSLILESASTNQTSMYLCASSFYAGNRNEQFFGPGTRLTVL.

Details on this clone: A read error may produce the germline difference seen at one junction end. CDR3 in DNA: TGCGCCAGCAGCTTGGATTCACAAACGCCGAGGGAGCAATACTTC. It encodes CASSLDSQTPREQYF. The V call is TRBV5-1, the J call TRBJ2-7, with D possibly being TRBD2 (5 bases). Germline V lookup: CDR1 SGHRS, CDR2 YFSETQ. This CDR3 is built from 15 residues.

The chain recombines TRBV19 with TRBJ1-5; weak D call: TRBD1 (5 bases). CDR1 is LNHDA and CDR2 is SQIVND in the germline V gene (reference sequence). The V end was cut by 1 base, the J end by 4 bases, with 14 bases between. This CDR3 contains 16 residues. CDR3 DNA sequence: TGTGCCAGTAGTATAGGGGGCGGGGCTTGGAATCAGCCCCAGCATTTT. The encoded protein is CASSIGGGAWNQPQHF.

The V call is TRBV28, the J call TRBJ2-3; 7 bases map to TRBD2. Germline V gene data show CDR1 as MDHEN and CDR2 as SYDVKM. Germline trimming cut 5 bases from V and 9 bases from J; bases unmatched to any gene: 5. CDR3 length equals 12 residues. CDR3 DNA sequence: TGTGCCAGCAGTCCCGAACTAGCGACGCAGTATTTT. Protein product: CASSPELATQYF.

V usage is TRBV2 and J usage is TRBJ2-7; D is perhaps TRBD2 (6 bases). The CDR3 has 14 amino acids. Trimming took 0 bases from V and 2 from J, leaving 8 bases between them. Germline-derived CDR1 and CDR2 are SNHLY and FYNNEI. CDR3 region: CASSEAGGTYEQYV. As DNA, the CDR3 is TGTGCCAGCAGTGAAGCGGGCGGGACCTACGAGCAGTACGTC.